This entry lists 31 T cell receptor beta chains sequenced from one sample in a study of Ad26.COV2.S vaccination and SARS-CoV-2 variants (dated by TCRdb to the early 2020s). The library was prepared using the immunoSEQ multiplex PCR assay. TCRdb carries this immuneACCESS record with in-frame sequences only. Its versions omit some clonotypes, under half of them owing to an unresolved V gene in the studies checked, with the rest unexplained. A total of roughly 150,000 clones appear in this sample, 75% to 90% of them only once. In total, the top ten clones hold approximately 5% of the sample. The time point label for this specimen denotes: individuals recovered from natural SARS-CoV-2 infection. The sample here was peripheral blood, taken after recovery from COVID-19. These receptors came from a human donor who had recovered from COVID-19.

This chain uses TRBV28 with TRBJ1-1; D gene ambiguous. CDR1 and CDR2 (germline): MDHEN, SYDVKM. This CDR3 spans 13 amino acids. With 5 bases removed from V and 5 bases from J, the gap between germline ends came to 12 bases. The CDR3 spells CASSGRGWTEAFF. The CDR3 bases are TGTGCCAGCAGTGGTAGAGGATGGACTGAAGCTTTCTTT.

This rearrangement joins TRBV19 to TRBJ1-5, with unresolved D. The CDR3 runs 15 residues. Germline CDR1 LNHDA, CDR2 SQIVND (reference sequence). The V end was cut by 10 bases, the J end by 0 bases, with 16 bases between. In DNA, the CDR3 is TGTGCCACCTCAACGGGAGTGAGTAGCAATCAGCCCCAGCATTTT. Protein product: CATSTGVSSNQPQHF. Combining the CDR3 with reference TRBV19 and TRBJ1-5 gives the whole variable domain DGGITQSPKYLFRKEGQNVTLSCEQNLNHDAMYWYRQDPGQGLRLIYYSQIVNDFQKGDIAEGYSVSREKKESFPLTVTSAQKNPTAFYLCATSTGVSSNQPQHFGDGTRLSIL.

The V and J genes are TRBV18 and TRBJ2-2; D perhaps matches TRBD2 (6 bases). Germline V gives CDR1 KGHSH, CDR2 LQKENI. The CDR3 totals 15 residues. V dropped 3 bases and J dropped 4 bases, with 12 bases sitting between them. The CDR3 sequence is CASSPEGIGTGELFF. The CDR3 DNA sequence: TGTGCCAGCTCACCGGAGGGAATTGGCACCGGGGAGCTGTTTTTT. Looking up the rest from reference TRBV18 and TRBJ2-2 gives the full variable domain: NAGVMQNPRHLVRRRGQEARLRCSPMKGHSHVYWYRQLPEEGLKFMVYLQKENIIDESGMPKERFSAEFPKEGPSILRIQQVVRGDSAAYFCASSPEGIGTGELFFGEGSRLTVL.

CDR3 DNA sequence: TGTGCCAGCAGCTTAACAGGGCTTCTCTCCTACGAGCAGTACTTC. Amino acids: CASSLTGLLSYEQYF. The chain recombines TRBV5-6 with TRBJ2-7; TRBD1 is a possible D gene (6 bases). From germline, CDR1 is SGHDT and CDR2 YYEEEE. The CDR3 is made up of 15 amino acids. V was pared by 2 bases and J by 0 bases, with 12 bases between.

The rearrangement joins TRBV6-5 to TRBJ2-2; perhaps TRBD2 as D (6 bases). Trimming left V 6 bases short and J 4 bases short, with 12 bases between. Germline CDR1 MNHEY, CDR2 SVGAGI. There are 14 residues in the CDR3. The CDR3 spells CASRGLATTGELFF. As DNA, the CDR3 is TGTGCCAGCAGGGGACTCGCGACCACCGGGGAGCTGTTTTTT.

This clone was recorded once. The chain combines TRBV27 with TRBJ2-7; possible D gene TRBD1, 6 bases. This CDR3 spans 15 amino acids. Per germline, CDR1 MNHEY and CDR2 SMNVEV (reference sequence). The V and J ends lost 6 bases and 0 bases respectively, with 15 bases between them. The CDR3 spells CASSHRETASYEQYF. CDR3 nucleotides: TGTGCCAGCAGCCACAGGGAAACCGCCTCCTACGAGCAGTACTTC.

The chain carries TRBV29-1 and TRBJ2-2, with 7 bases that match TRBD1. The J segment lost 5 bases and the V segment lost 5 bases, leaving 8 bases of the junction unmatched. The CDR3 runs 14 residues. Germline loops: CDR1 SQVTM, CDR2 ANQGSEA. The chain's CDR3 is CSVTTGSGTGELFF. CDR3 bases: TGCAGCGTTACGACAGGGTCAGGTACCGGGGAGCTGTTTTTT.

CDR3 DNA: TGTGCCAGCAGCTTAATAAGCGAGCAGTTCTTC. Protein product: CASSLISEQFF. This chain connects TRBV7-2 to TRBJ2-1; D uncertain. This CDR3 has 11 residues. V shed 2 bases and J shed 10 bases, with 6 bases lying between them. Germline assignment: CDR1 SGHTA and CDR2 FQGNSA. Looking up the rest from reference TRBV7-2 and TRBJ2-1 gives the full variable domain: GAGVSQSPSNKVTEKGKDVELRCDPISGHTALYWYRQSLGQGLEFLIYFQGNSAPDKSGLPSDRFSAERTGGSVSTLTIQRTQQEDSAVYLCASSLISEQFFGPGTRLTVL.

V gene TRBV27 combines with J gene TRBJ1-6; D might be TRBD1 (6 bases). The CDR3 is 17 amino acids. Per germline, CDR1 MNHEY and CDR2 SMNVEV (reference sequence). Trimming cost V 3 bases and J 0 bases, with 12 bases left between them. CDR3 amino acids: CASSFEGVSSYNSPLHF. CDR3 nucleotide sequence: TGTGCCAGCAGTTTCGAGGGGGTGAGCTCCTATAATTCACCCCTCCACTTT.

The CDR3 here is CASSESAGTDTQYF. The CDR3 DNA reads TGCGCCAGCAGTGAGTCCGCGGGGACAGATACGCAGTATTTT. The chain couples TRBV10-2 to TRBJ2-3, with D possibly TRBD2 on 6 matching bases. V was clipped by 0 bases and J by 3 bases, with 7 bases between them. Germline values: CDR1 WSHSY, CDR2 SAAADI. This CDR3 region has 14 residues.

The chain joins TRBV28 to TRBJ1-2; the D gene is possibly TRBD1 (5 bases). Trimming removed 5 bases at V and 3 bases at J, with 34 bases between. The CDR3 has 21 residues. Germline loops: CDR1 MDHEN, CDR2 SYDVKM. The CDR3 nucleotides read TGTGCCAGCAGTACCCCCCCGGGACCCAAAACAGGTCGTGGTTTAGACTATGGCTACACCTTC. Translation: CASSTPPGPKTGRGLDYGYTF.

This clone has more than one count but fewer than ten. This rearrangement joins TRBV2 to TRBJ1-5, with 7 nucleotides matching TRBD1. CDR1 is SNHLY and CDR2 is FYNNEI in the germline V gene. This CDR3 comprises 15 residues. Trimming removed 8 bases from V and 3 bases from J; junction bases left unmatched: 10. The CDR3 DNA reads TGTGCCAGCTCAGGAGCCAGGGGGTTCAATCAGCCCCAGCATTTT. It yields the protein CASSGARGFNQPQHF.

This clone was detected a few times. The chain recombines TRBV2 with TRBJ1-2, with D perhaps TRBD1 (5 bases). Germline loops: CDR1 SNHLY, CDR2 FYNNEI. V lost 5 bases, J lost 2 bases, and 12 bases lay in between. The CDR3 is 14 residues long. This CDR3 is CASSWDRDNYGYTF. CDR3 nucleotides: TGTGCCAGCAGTTGGGACCGCGACAACTATGGCTACACCTTC.

The chain recombines TRBV15 with TRBJ2-1; the D gene is possibly TRBD2 (6 bases). Germline lookup yields CDR1 LNHNV and CDR2 YYDKDF (reference sequence). The CDR3 contains 16 residues. Trimming cost V 7 bases and J 4 bases, with 20 bases left between them. CDR3 amino acids: CATTRARGDRYNEQFF. The CDR3 DNA follows: TGTGCCACCACCAGGGCCCGCGGGGACCGATACAATGAGCAGTTCTTC.

The J gene is TRBJ2-2, the V gene TRBV6-2 or TRBV6-3, with D possibly matching TRBD1 (6 bases). V was pared by 5 bases and J by 6 bases, with 22 bases between. Per the germline V gene, CDR1 is MNHEY and CDR2 is SVGEGT. The CDR3 has 17 amino acids. CDR3 sequence reads: CASSHKPHRVPPGELFF. The CDR3 DNA follows: TGTGCCAGCAGTCATAAACCGCACAGGGTCCCCCCCGGGGAGCTGTTTTTT.

Regarding this clone: The sample has other DNA sequences that encode this CDR3 too. The CDR3 DNA reads TGCGCCAGCAGCCAAGAGAGGGGATCCTACGAGCAGTACTTC. It specifies CASSQERGSYEQYF. This sequence joins TRBV4-3 and TRBJ2-7; D may correspond to TRBD1 or TRBD2 (5 bases each). The CDR3 contains 14 residues. Germline CDR1 reads LGHNA; CDR2 reads YSLEER. V lost 0 bases to trimming and J lost 1 base, with 7 bases between them.

The chain is built from TRBV28 and TRBJ2-7, with 7 positions matching TRBD1. The CDR3 is made up of 13 amino acids. Germline CDR1 is MDHEN and CDR2 is SYDVKM. V trimming: 10 bases; J trimming: 3 bases; junction bases outside the gene matches: 9. CDR3 protein: CATRTGRDYEQYF. CDR3 coding DNA: TGTGCCACCCGGACAGGCAGGGACTACGAGCAGTACTTC.

V is TRBV29-1 and J is TRBJ2-5; weak D call: TRBD2 (7 bases). This CDR3 is 12 amino acids long. Trimming left V 4 bases short and J 4 bases short, with 10 bases between. Per the germline V gene, CDR1 is SQVTM and CDR2 is ANQGSEA. The CDR3 here is CSVVGGGETQYF. The CDR3, as DNA: TGCAGCGTTGTAGGGGGGGGAGAGACCCAGTACTTC.

The rearrangement links TRBV5-5 to TRBJ2-1; 7 nucleotides align to TRBD2. This CDR3 is built from 13 residues. Looked up from germline, CDR1 is SGHKS and CDR2 is YYEKEE (reference sequence). V gave up 0 bases and J gave up 9 bases; unmatched junction bases: 3. This chain's CDR3 is CASSLVAGGEQFF. Written as DNA, the CDR3 is TGTGCCAGCAGCTTGGTAGCGGGTGGTGAGCAGTTCTTC.

The chain is built from TRBV10-1 and TRBJ1-1; D gene uncertain. This CDR3 region has 15 residues. Looked up from germline, CDR1 is WNHNN and CDR2 is SYGVQD (reference sequence). The germline V and J ends were trimmed by 6 bases and 2 bases, with 16 bases remaining between them. CDR3 bases: TGCGCCAGCAGACCACCGGAGGGCAGTAACACTGAAGCTTTCTTT. This encodes CASRPPEGSNTEAFF.

This clone was observed a handful of times. This chain connects TRBV28 to TRBJ2-2, with 9 positions matching TRBD1. The V gene end was trimmed by 2 bases and the J gene end by 7 bases; junction bases not matched to a gene: 5. Germline assignment: CDR1 MDHEN and CDR2 SYDVKM. The CDR3 totals 15 residues. CDR3 region: CASSLGTGTGGELFF. The CDR3 DNA reads TGTGCCAGCAGTTTAGGGACAGGGACCGGCGGGGAGCTGTTTTTT.

The chain links TRBV28 to TRBJ1-4, with a weak D call TRBD1 (5 bases). V was clipped by 1 base and J by 0 bases, with 6 bases between them. Germline lookup yields CDR1 MDHEN and CDR2 SYDVKM. The CDR3 is made up of 15 amino acids. The CDR3 sequence: CASSLSGPTNEKLFF. DNA for the CDR3: TGTGCCAGCAGTTTATCAGGGCCAACTAATGAAAAACTGTTTTTT.

J is TRBJ2-3 and V is TRBV7-6; TRBD2 matches at 12 bases. After removal of 1 base from V and 0 bases from J, the junction contained 2 bases not matched to a gene. The V gene's germline CDR1 is SGHVS and CDR2 FNYEAQ. The CDR3 loop spans 17 amino acids. The CDR3 sequence: CASSLGLAGASTDTQYF. CDR3 nucleotides: TGTGCCAGCAGCTTAGGACTAGCGGGGGCCAGCACAGATACGCAGTATTTT.

The gene calls are TRBV6-2 or TRBV6-3 and TRBJ1-2, with D perhaps TRBD1 (5 bases). Per germline, CDR1 MNHEY and CDR2 SVGEGT. The CDR3 length is 16 residues. The V end lost 1 base, the J end lost 2 bases, and 14 bases lay between the germline ends. As DNA, the CDR3 is TGTGCCAGCAGTTACTACTTTGGGGGGTTCAACTATGGCTACACCTTC. Translating it yields CASSYYFGGFNYGYTF.

V usage is TRBV19 and J usage is TRBJ2-7; 11 bases line up with TRBD1. V lost 5 bases, J lost 5 bases, and 5 bases stayed unmatched. CDR1 and CDR2 (germline): LNHDA, SQIVND (reference sequence). CDR3 size: 14 residues. CDR3 DNA sequence: TGTGCCAGTAGTCCATGGACAGGGGGCGACGAGCAGTACTTC. Translating it yields CASSPWTGGDEQYF.

The gene calls are TRBV5-6 and TRBJ2-7; D ambiguous. CDR1 is SGHDT and CDR2 is YYEEEE in the germline V gene. V was clipped by 0 bases and J by 3 bases, with 10 bases between them. The CDR3 is 14 residues long. DNA of the CDR3: TGTGCCAGCAGCTTGGGGCCGGAGCTCTACGAGCAGTACTTC. Translating it yields CASSLGPELYEQYF.

The chain joins TRBV7-9 to TRBJ2-7; possibly TRBD1 or TRBD2 for D (6 bases each). Between the trimmed V and J ends, which lost 3 bases and 7 bases, there was a span of 13 bases. The CDR3 has 13 amino acids. Germline CDR1 is SEHNR and CDR2 is FQNEAQ (reference sequence). The CDR3 DNA follows: TGTGCCAGCAGCTTGGGGGGCGCAGGGGAGCAGTACTTC. As protein: CASSLGGAGEQYF.

The V call is TRBV7-9, the J call TRBJ1-1, with D hard to call. Trimming cost V 0 bases and J 0 bases, with 8 bases left between them. CDR1 and CDR2 from the germline V gene are SEHNR and FQNEAQ (reference sequence). This CDR3 spans 15 amino acids. Here the CDR3 DNA reads TGTGCCAGCAGCTTAGCTGGGTTAATGAACACTGAAGCTTTCTTT. This sequence encodes CASSLAGLMNTEAFF.

The V call is TRBV3-1 (or the pseudogene TRBV3-2), the J call TRBJ2-7; possible D gene TRBD2, 5 bases. The V end lost 1 base, the J end lost 4 bases, and 5 bases lay between the germline ends. Germline V gives CDR1 LGHDT, CDR2 YNNKEL (reference sequence). The length of the CDR3 is 12 residues. In DNA form, the CDR3 reads TGTGCCAGCAGCCAAGCGGGGTACGAGCAGTACTTC. Translated: CASSQAGYEQYF.

The chain carries TRBV27 and TRBJ2-7; tentatively, D is TRBD2 (5 bases). V was pared by 4 bases and J by 4 bases, with 14 bases between. The CDR3 has 14 residues. Germline V gives CDR1 MNHEY, CDR2 SMNVEV (reference sequence). CDR3 amino acids: CASSSGLKIYEQYF. The CDR3 coding sequence is TGTGCCAGCAGTTCAGGACTGAAAATATACGAGCAGTACTTC.

The chain employs TRBV3-1 (or the pseudogene TRBV3-2) and TRBJ2-3; D remains unclear. CDR3 length: 13 amino acids. The germline CDR1 and CDR2 sequences are LGHDT and YNNKEL (reference sequence). V was pared by 2 bases and J by 9 bases, with 12 bases between. CDR3: CASSQSAVRTQYF. CDR3 DNA sequence: TGTGCCAGCAGCCAATCCGCAGTCAGGACGCAGTATTTT.